A single T cell receptor (beta chain) is shown here with its context. The antigen is unknown. Method: immunoSEQ multiplex PCR; TCRdb's copy keeps in-frame clones and lacks some. The sample records around 140,000 clones, 80% being singletons. This specimen belongs to a study of cytotoxic CD8 clonotypes in ibrutinib-treated CLL. Study details: The study recorded mean values of 255,043 productive templates and approximately 94,000 productive rearrangements per sample.

Trimming cost V 3 bases and J 0 bases, with 9 bases left between them. The CDR3 spans 15 residues. Germline V gene data show CDR1 as KGHSH and CDR2 as LQKENI. Study-wide results and caveats: Shared public clonotypes were rare, and on treatment they either got smaller or stayed the same.

The sequence was collected from a human donor with chronic lymphocytic leukemia. The chain links TRBV18 to TRBJ2-4; D is unresolved. Material: PBMCs, obtained after 36 months of ibrutinib treatment. CDR3 region: CASSPAAVAKNIQYF. CDR3 nucleotides: TGTGCCAGCTCACCCGCGGCTGTAGCCAAAAACATTCAGTACTTC.